The entry that follows covers one T cell receptor beta chain sequence. This entry belongs to a study of T cells in Graves' hyperthyroidism and ophthalmopathy. Amplified regions were TCR beta CDR3 sequences from RNA transcripts. During a first-round RT-PCR of the TCR CDR3, the HTBI primer set was used. In TCRdb, the multiplex PCR reads were re-called with MiXCR into one record per CDR3 protein. In the table there are approximately 520,000 distinct CDR3 sequences, 20% to 25% of which are singletons. The material sequenced was blood. The sequence came from a man younger than 35 with Graves' hyperthyroidism.

This CDR3 reads CAWRGGGGNQPQHF. Here the CDR3 DNA reads TGTGCCTGGAGGGGGGGCGGGGGCAATCAGCCCCAGCATTTT. The chain joins TRBV30 to TRBJ1-5; tentative D call: TRBD1 (6 bases). CDR3 length: 14 amino acids. Germline V gene lookup returns CDR1 GTSNPN and CDR2 SVGIG (reference sequence). The germline V and J ends were trimmed by 3 bases and 2 bases, with 11 bases remaining between them.